Listed below are T cell receptor beta chains from one sample, sequenced in a study of OX40 agonist ivuxolimab in advanced cancers. Data came from immunoSEQ multiplex PCR; TCRdb stores just in-frame clones and leaves some out. This sample has some 42,000 clones; roughly 86% occur once, and the top ten carry roughly 22%. The sample was CD4+ or CD8+ T cells sorted from blood, taken in a trial of the OX40 agonist ivuxolimab. The receptor set was obtained from an adult with an advanced solid tumor such as melanoma, head and neck, liver or kidney cancer. The conserved cysteine and the conserved F or W are not part of the CDR3 here.

v_call cdr3_aa
TRBV5-4 ASSLGKEGARSFTEAF
TRBV28 ASSSPSDRVLGYT
TRBV10-3 AISDNGGTGEETQY
TRBV6-6 ASRPPGRNYNEQF
TRBV4-3 ASSQDGGASYNEQF
TRBV20-1 SLGGEQY
TRBV11-2 ASSLLGGWETQY
TRBV27 ASSSDGSGANEQF
TRBV4-3 ASSQGQGEAF
TRBV9 ASSVGGYTEAF
TRBV5-1 ASSSPDREHGYT
TRBV7-3 ASSQGLRGGYT
TRBV11-2 ASYVVRNTEAF
TRBV12-5 ASGPSKAGANVLT
TRBV12-5 ASGLVQGETYEQY
TRBV2 ASTISGSARDNEQF
TRBV7-9 ASRSSGNEQF
TRBV28 ASSLSPGSDSTDTQY